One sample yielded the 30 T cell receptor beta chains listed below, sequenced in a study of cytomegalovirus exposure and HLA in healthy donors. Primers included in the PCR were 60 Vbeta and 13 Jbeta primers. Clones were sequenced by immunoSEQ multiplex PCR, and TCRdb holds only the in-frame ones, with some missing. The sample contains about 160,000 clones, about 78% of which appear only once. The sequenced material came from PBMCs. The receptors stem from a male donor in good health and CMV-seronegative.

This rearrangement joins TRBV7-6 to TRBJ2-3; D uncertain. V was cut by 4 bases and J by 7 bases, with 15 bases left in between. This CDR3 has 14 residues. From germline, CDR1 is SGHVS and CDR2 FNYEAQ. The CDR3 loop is CASSSADLTYTQYF. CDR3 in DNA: TGTGCCAGCAGCTCCGCTGACTTAACTTATACGCAGTATTTT.

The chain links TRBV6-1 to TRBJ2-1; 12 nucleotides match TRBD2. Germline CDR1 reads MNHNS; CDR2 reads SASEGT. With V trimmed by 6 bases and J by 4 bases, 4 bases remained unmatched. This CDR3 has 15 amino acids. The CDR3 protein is CASSGLAGNYNEQFF. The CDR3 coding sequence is TGTGCCAGCAGCGGACTAGCGGGAAATTACAATGAGCAGTTCTTC.

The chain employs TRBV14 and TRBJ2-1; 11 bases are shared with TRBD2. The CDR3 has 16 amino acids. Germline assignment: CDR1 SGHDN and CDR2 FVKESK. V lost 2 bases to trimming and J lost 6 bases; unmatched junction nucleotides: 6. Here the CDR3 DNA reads TGTGCCAGCAGCCAACTAGGACTAGCGGGCCCCAATGAGCAGTTCTTC. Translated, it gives CASSQLGLAGPNEQFF.

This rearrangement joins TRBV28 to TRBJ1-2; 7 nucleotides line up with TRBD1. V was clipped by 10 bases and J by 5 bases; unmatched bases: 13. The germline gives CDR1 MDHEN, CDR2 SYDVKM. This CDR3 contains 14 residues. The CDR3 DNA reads TGTGCCACATACCCCGGGACAGCATGGTATGGCTACACCTTC. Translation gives CATYPGTAWYGYTF.

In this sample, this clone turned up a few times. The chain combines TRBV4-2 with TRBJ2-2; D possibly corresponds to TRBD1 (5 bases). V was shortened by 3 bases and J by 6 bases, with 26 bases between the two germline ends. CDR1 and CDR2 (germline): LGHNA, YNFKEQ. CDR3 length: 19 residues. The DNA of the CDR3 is TGTGCCAGCAGCCAGCATAGACAGAGGTCTGGTCGAAATGCCGGGGAGCTGTTTTTT. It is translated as CASSQHRQRSGRNAGELFF.

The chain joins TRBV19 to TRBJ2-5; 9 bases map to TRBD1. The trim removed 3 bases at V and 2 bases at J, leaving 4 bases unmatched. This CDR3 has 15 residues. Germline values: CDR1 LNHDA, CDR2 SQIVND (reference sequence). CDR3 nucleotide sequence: TGTGCCAGTAGTATTGGGACAGGGAAGCAAGAGACCCAGTACTTC. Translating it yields CASSIGTGKQETQYF. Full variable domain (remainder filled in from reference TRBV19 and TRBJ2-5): DGGITQSPKYLFRKEGQNVTLSCEQNLNHDAMYWYRQDPGQGLRLIYYSQIVNDFQKGDIAEGYSVSREKKESFPLTVTSAQKNPTAFYLCASSIGTGKQETQYFGPGTRLLVL.

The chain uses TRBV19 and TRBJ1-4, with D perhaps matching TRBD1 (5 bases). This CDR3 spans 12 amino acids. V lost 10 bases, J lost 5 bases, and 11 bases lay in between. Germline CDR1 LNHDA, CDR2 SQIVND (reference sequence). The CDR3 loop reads CATRDMNEKLFF. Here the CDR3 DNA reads TGTGCCACCAGGGATATGAATGAAAAACTGTTTTTT.

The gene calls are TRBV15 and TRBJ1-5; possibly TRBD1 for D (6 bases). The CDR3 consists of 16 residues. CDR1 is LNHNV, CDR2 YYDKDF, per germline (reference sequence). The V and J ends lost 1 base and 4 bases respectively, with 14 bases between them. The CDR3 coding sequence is TGTGCCACCAGCAGAGGTGGCGCAGGGGAGAATCAGCCCCAGCATTTT. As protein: CATSRGGAGENQPQHF.

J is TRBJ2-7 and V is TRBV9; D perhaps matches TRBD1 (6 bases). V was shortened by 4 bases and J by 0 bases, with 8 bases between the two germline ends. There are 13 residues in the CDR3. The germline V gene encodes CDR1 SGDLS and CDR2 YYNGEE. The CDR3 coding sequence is TGTGCCAGCAGCAGACAGGACTCCTACGAGCAGTACTTC. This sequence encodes CASSRQDSYEQYF.

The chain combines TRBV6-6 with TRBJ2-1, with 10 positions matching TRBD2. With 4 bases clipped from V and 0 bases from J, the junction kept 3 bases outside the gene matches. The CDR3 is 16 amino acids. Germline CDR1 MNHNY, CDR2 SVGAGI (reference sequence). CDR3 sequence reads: CASSSRTSGSYNEQFF. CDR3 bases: TGTGCCAGCAGTTCCAGGACTAGCGGCTCCTACAATGAGCAGTTCTTC.

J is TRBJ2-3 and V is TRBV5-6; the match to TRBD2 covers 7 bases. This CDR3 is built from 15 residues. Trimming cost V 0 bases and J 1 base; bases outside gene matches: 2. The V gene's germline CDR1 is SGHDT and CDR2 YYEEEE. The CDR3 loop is CASSLGGGGTDTQYF. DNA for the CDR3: TGTGCCAGCAGCTTGGGGGGGGGAGGCACAGATACGCAGTATTTT.

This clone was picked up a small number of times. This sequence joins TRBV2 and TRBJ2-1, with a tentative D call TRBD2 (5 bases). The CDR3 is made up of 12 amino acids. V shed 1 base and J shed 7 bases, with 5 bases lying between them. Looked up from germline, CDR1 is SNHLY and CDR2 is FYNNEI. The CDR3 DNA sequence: TGTGCCAGCAGTGAAGTAGCGAATGAGCAGTTCTTC. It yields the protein CASSEVANEQFF.

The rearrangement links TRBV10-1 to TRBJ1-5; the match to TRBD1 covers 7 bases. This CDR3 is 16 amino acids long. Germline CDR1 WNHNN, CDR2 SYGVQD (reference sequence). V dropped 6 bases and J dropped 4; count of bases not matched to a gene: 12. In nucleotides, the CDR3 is TGCGCCAGCAGCCTTCGGGAGAGGGGGCCTAATCAGCCCCAGCATTTT. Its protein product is CASSLRERGPNQPQHF.

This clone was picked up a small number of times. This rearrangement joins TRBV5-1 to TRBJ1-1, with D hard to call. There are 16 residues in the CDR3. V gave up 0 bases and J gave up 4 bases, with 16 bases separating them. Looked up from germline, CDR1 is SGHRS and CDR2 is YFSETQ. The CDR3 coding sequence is TGCGCCAGCAGCTTGGCCCTAGGGAGGGCGGGCACTGAAGCTTTCTTT. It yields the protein CASSLALGRAGTEAFF.

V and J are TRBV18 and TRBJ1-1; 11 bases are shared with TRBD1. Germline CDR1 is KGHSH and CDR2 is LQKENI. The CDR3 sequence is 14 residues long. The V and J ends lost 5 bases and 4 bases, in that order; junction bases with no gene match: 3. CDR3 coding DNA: TGTGCCAGCTCAACGGACAGGGGGCTCACTGAAGCTTTCTTT. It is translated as CASSTDRGLTEAFF.

CDR3 loop: CASSFLRGAMGEKLFF. CDR3 DNA: TGTGCCAGCAGCTTTCTACGGGGGGCGATGGGTGAAAAACTGTTTTTT. The chain links TRBV7-8 to TRBJ1-4; weak D call: TRBD1 (6 bases). The germline gives CDR1 SGHVS, CDR2 FQNEAQ. This CDR3 region has 16 residues. The ends were cut back, 3 bases at V and 7 bases at J, with 18 bases in the middle. The whole variable domain, filled in from reference TRBV7-8 and TRBJ1-4, reads GAGVSQSPRYKVAKRGQDVALRCDPISGHVSLFWYQQALGQGPEFLTYFQNEAQLDKSGLPSDRFFAERPEGSVSTLKIQRTQQEDSAVYLCASSFLRGAMGEKLFFGSGTQLSVL.

The CDR3 spells CASNIDSRGYGYTF. The CDR3 coding sequence is TGTGCCAGCAACATAGACAGCCGGGGGTATGGCTACACCTTC. The J gene is TRBJ1-2, the V gene TRBV6-5, with D perhaps matching TRBD1 (5 bases). In germline, CDR1 is MNHEY, CDR2 SVGAGI. The V and J ends lost 7 bases and 5 bases respectively, with 17 bases between them. This CDR3 has 14 residues.

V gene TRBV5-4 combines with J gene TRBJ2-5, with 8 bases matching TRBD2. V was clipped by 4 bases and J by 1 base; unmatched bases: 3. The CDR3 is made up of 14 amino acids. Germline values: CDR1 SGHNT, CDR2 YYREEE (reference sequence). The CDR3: CASSKSGGQETQYF. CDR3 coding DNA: TGTGCCAGCAGCAAAAGCGGGGGCCAAGAGACCCAGTACTTC.

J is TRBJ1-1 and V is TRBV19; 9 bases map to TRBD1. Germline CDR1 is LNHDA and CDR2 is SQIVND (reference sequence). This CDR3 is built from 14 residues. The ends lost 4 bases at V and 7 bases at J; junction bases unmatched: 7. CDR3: CASSTQGTGSEAFF. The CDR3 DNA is TGTGCCAGTAGTACTCAAGGGACAGGGAGTGAAGCTTTCTTT. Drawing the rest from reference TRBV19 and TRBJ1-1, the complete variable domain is DGGITQSPKYLFRKEGQNVTLSCEQNLNHDAMYWYRQDPGQGLRLIYYSQIVNDFQKGDIAEGYSVSREKKESFPLTVTSAQKNPTAFYLCASSTQGTGSEAFFGQGTRLTVV.

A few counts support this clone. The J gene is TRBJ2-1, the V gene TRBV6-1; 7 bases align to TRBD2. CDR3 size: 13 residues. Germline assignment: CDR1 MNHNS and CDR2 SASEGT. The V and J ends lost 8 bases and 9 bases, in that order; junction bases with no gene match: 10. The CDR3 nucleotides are TGTGCCAGCCTGGGGGGAGGGAACGGTGAGCAGTTCTTC. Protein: CASLGGGNGEQFF.

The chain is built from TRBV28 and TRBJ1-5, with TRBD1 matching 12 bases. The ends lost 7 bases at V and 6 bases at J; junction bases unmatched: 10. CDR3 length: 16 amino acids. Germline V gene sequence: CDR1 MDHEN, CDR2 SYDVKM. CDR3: CASTLAGTGGFQPQHF. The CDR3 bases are TGTGCCAGCACCTTGGCCGGGACAGGGGGCTTTCAGCCCCAGCATTTT.

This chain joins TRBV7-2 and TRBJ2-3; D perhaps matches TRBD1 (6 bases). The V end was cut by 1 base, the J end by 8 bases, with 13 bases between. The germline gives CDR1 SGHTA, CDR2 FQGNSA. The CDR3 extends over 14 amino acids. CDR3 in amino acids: CASSLVGTTPTQYF. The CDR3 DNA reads TGTGCCAGCAGCTTAGTGGGGACAACTCCTACGCAGTATTTT.

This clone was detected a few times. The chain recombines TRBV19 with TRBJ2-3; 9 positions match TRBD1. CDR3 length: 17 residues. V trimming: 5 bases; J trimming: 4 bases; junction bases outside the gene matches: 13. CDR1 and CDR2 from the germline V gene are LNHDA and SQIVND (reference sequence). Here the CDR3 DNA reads TGTGCCAGTAGTGGCCCCCGGACAGGGGAGGGCGCAGATACGCAGTATTTT. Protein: CASSGPRTGEGADTQYF.

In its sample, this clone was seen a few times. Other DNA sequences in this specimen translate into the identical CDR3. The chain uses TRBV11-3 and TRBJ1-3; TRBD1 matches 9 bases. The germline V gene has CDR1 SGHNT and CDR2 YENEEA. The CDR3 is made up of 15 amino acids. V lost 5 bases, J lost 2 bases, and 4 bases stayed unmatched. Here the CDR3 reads CASSPGQGPGNTIYF. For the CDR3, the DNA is TGTGCCAGCAGCCCGGGACAGGGCCCTGGAAACACCATATATTTT.

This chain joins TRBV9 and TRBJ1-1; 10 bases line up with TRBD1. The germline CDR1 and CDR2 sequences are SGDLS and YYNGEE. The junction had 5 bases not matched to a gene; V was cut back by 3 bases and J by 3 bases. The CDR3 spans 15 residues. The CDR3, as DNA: TGTGCCAGCAGCGCGGGACAGGGGAAGGACACTGAAGCTTTCTTT. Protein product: CASSAGQGKDTEAFF. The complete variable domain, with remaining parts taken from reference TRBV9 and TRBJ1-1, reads DSGVTQTPKHLITATGQRVTLRCSPRSGDLSVYWYQQSLDQGLQFLIQYYNGEERAKGNILERFSAQQFPDLHSELNLSSLELGDSALYFCASSAGQGKDTEAFFGQGTRLTVV.

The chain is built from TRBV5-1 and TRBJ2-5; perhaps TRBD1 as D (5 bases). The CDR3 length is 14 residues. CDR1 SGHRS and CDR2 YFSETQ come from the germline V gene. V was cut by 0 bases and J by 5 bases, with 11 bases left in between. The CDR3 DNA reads TGCGCCAGCAGCTTGGGACAGCAGGAGGAGACCCAGTACTTC. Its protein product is CASSLGQQEETQYF.

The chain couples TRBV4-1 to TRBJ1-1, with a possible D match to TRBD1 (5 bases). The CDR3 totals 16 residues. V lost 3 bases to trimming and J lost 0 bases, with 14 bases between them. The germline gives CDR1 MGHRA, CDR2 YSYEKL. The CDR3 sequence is CASSQYGGGMNTEAFF. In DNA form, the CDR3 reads TGCGCCAGCAGCCAGTACGGGGGGGGTATGAACACTGAAGCTTTCTTT.

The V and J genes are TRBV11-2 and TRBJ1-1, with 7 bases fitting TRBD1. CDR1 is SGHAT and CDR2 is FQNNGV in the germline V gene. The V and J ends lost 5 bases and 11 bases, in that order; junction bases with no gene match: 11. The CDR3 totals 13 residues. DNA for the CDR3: TGTGCCAGCAGCCCCGACAGGGTACTTGTTGCTTTCTTT. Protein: CASSPDRVLVAFF.

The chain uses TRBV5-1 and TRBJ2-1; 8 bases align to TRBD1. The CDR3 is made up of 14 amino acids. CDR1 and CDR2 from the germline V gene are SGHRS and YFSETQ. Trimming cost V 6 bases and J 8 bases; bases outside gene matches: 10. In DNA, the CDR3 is TGCGCCAGCAAACCCCAGGGGGCGCGCGATGAGCAGTTCTTC. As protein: CASKPQGARDEQFF.

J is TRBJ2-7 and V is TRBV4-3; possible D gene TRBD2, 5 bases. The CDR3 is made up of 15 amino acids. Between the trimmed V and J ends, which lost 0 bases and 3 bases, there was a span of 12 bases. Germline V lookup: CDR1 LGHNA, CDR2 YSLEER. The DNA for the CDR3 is TGCGCCAGCAGCCAAGATTGGGGTGGAGGCTACGAGCAGTACTTC. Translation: CASSQDWGGGYEQYF.